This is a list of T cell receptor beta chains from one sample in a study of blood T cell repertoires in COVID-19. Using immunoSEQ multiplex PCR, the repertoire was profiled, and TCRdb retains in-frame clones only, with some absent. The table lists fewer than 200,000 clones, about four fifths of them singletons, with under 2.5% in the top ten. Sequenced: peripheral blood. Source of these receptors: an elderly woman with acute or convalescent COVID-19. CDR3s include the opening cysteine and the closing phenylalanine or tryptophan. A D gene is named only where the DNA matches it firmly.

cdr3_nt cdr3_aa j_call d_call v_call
TGTGCCAGCAGCACGGACGGGGGGGACGCTACGCAGTATTTT CASSTDGGDATQYF TRBJ2-3 TRBD2 TRBV5-4
TGTGCCATCAGATCGGACAGTAGCACAGATACGCAGTATTTT CAIRSDSSTDTQYF TRBJ2-3 - TRBV10-3
TGTGCCAGTAGTCCATCCGGGACAGGGGGTGCAGATACGCAGTATTTT CASSPSGTGGADTQYF TRBJ2-3 TRBD1 TRBV19
TGTGCCAGCAGCCACCTAGCGGGAGGGCCGCTCGAGCAGTACTTC CASSHLAGGPLEQYF TRBJ2-7 TRBD2 TRBV3-1/TRBV3-2
TGTGCCAGTAAGGAGGGGCGGCTACGTTGGGGCGGTGAGCAGTTCTTC CASKEGRLRWGGEQFF TRBJ2-1 - TRBV19
TGCGCCAGCAGCTTTGGGGGCGTGGGATATAATGAAAAACTGTTTTTT CASSFGGVGYNEKLFF TRBJ1-4 - TRBV5-1
TGTGCCAGCAGCCCCGAGGGCCCCAATTCACCCCTCCACTTT CASSPEGPNSPLHF TRBJ1-6 - TRBV6-2/TRBV6-3
TGCGCCAGCAGCTTGACGGGTTCTAGGTACGAGCAGTACTTC CASSLTGSRYEQYF TRBJ2-7 - TRBV5-1
TGTGCCAGCAGCCAGGGACAGGCCCTCCAAGAGACCCAGTACTTC CASSQGQALQETQYF TRBJ2-5 TRBD1 TRBV11-2
TGTGCCAGCAGCTTACTAGCGGGGGGGCTGTTAAGCAATGAGCAGTTCTTC CASSLLAGGLLSNEQFF TRBJ2-1 TRBD2 TRBV7-2